This T cell receptor (beta chain) is drawn from a study of post-analysis software for immune sequencing data. On the study more broadly: Included among the disease courses, which were recorded for the cohort, were relapsing-remitting, secondary progressive and progressive-relapsing multiple sclerosis.

Trimming took 6 bases from V and 6 from J; bases not matched to a gene: 10. Germline loops: CDR1 MNHEY, CDR2 SVGEGT. CDR3 size: 16 residues. Concerning this clonotype itself: Its specificity is unknown.

General observations from the study: TRBV segments more frequent in patients than in controls numbered roughly 5 and included TRBV5-6, TRBV5-1 and TRBV20-1. Clustering by F measure revealed strong co-clustering among samples prepared together in one batch. Patients with multiple sclerosis recorded significantly lower normalized Chao1 diversity than controls, the study found.

Unique molecular identifiers were carried by the TCR beta cDNA libraries. Each batch of 1 to 10 million T cells produced 450,000 to 500,000 cDNA molecules. TCRdb independently ran MiXCR on the PCR reads; one entry per CDR3 protein. The data contain about 820,000 distinct CDR3 sequences, roughly 50% of them singletons. The sequenced material came from blood. The chain combines TRBV6-2 or TRBV6-3 with TRBJ2-3; 12 nucleotides align to TRBD2. The clonotype was recovered from a girl aged 10-17 years with multiple sclerosis. The CDR3 spells CASSDLLAGGPDTQYF. CDR3 sequence (DNA): TGTGCCAGCAGCGACCTACTAGCGGGAGGCCCCGATACGCAGTATTTT.